This T cell receptor (beta chain) was recorded in a study of T-cell memory formation after mild COVID-19. Study observations and caveats: Clones that contracted clustered mainly in CM and EM if CD4+ and in EMRA if CD8+. Memory sampled before infection contained some responding clones, suggesting cross-reactive memory joined. Day 15 to 85 contractors were CD4/CD8 balanced; later expanders leaned CD4+.

The CDR3 is 15 amino acids. With 2 bases removed from V and 1 base from J, the gap between germline ends came to 10 bases. Per germline, CDR1 SGHTA and CDR2 FQGNSA. A remark on this clonotype: Its antigen is not identified.

MiXCR was run by TCRdb on the 5' RACE reads, yielding one entry per CDR3 protein. Here the sample spans 400,000 or so distinct CDR3 sequences, approximately 20% being singletons. This chain links TRBV7-2 with TRBJ2-3; D is perhaps TRBD1 or TRBD2 (5 bases each). The sequencing input was PBMCs or a T cell subset sorted from them (not recorded which). The source of this sequence is an adult woman who had mild COVID-19 (a few samples of this study predate the infection). Cell type and time point are not known. CDR3 residues: CASSLRGPGTDTQYF. The CDR3 DNA follows: TGTGCCAGCAGCTTAAGGGGACCCGGCACAGATACGCAGTATTTT. Full variable domain (remainder filled in from reference TRBV7-2 and TRBJ2-3): GAGVSQSPSNKVTEKGKDVELRCDPISGHTALYWYRQSLGQGLEFLIYFQGNSAPDKSGLPSDRFSAERTGGSVSTLTIQRTQQEDSAVYLCASSLRGPGTDTQYFGPGTRLTVL.